This T cell receptor (beta chain) was identified during a study of blood T cell repertoires in COVID-19. The wider study: COVID-19 samples from acute and convalescent phases originated in the United States, Italy and Spain. The cDNA or gDNA used as material had been derived from T cells, B-cell-depleted T cells, or PBMCs.

The CDR3 sequence is 12 residues long. Trimming removed 0 bases at V and 4 bases at J, with 6 bases between. The germline CDR1 and CDR2 sequences are GTSNPN and SVGIG (reference sequence). In this sample, this clone turned up once. Methods used by the authors: Reference gene primer amplification gave estimated nucleated cell counts. TCRdb's copy holds only in-frame clones and misses some; the assay was immunoSEQ multiplex PCR. D and trimming were read from the DNA, whereas the V and J calls and clone size are those reported in that table. The sample yields about 150,000 clones, just under 85% seen once.

The sequence was collected from a woman between 55 and 75 years old with acute or convalescent COVID-19. V gene TRBV30 combines with J gene TRBJ1-2; D gene uncertain. The source material was peripheral blood. The CDR3 nucleotides are TGTGCCTGGAGTGTTCTCCTCTATGGCTACACCTTC. It codes for CAWSVLLYGYTF.